This T cell receptor (beta chain) derives from a study of identical twins. Germline V gives CDR1 DFQATT, CDR2 SNEGSKA (reference sequence). The CDR3 covers 13 residues. V gave up 5 bases and J gave up 0 bases, with 10 bases separating them. Using its own MiXCR run on the 5' RACE reads, TCRdb lists one record per CDR3 protein. This table holds roughly 720,000 distinct CDR3 sequences, about 20% found once. This sample was shared with a second study, whose subject was T cells expressing NK-cell markers.

Sequenced sample: PBMCs. This clonotype was sampled from a young woman in good health. The rearrangement uses TRBV20-1 and TRBJ1-1; D call uncertain. The CDR3 sequence is CSAYRRLNTEAFF. The CDR3 nucleotides are TGCAGTGCTTATAGGAGGCTGAACACTGAAGCTTTCTTT.